A single sample is the source of the 23 T cell receptor beta chains below, sequenced in a study of cytotoxic CD8 clonotypes in ibrutinib-treated CLL. Profiling relied on immunoSEQ multiplex PCR, and the TCRdb table lists in-frame clones only, not all of them. The sample consists of 140,000 or so clones, around three quarters of them appearing once. The specimen comprised PBMCs, sampled after 12 months of ibrutinib treatment. Receptors were obtained from a human donor with chronic lymphocytic leukemia.

V is TRBV6-5 and J is TRBJ1-2; tentative D call: TRBD1 (5 bases). Germline V CDR1 and CDR2: MNHEY, SVGAGI. This CDR3 spans 14 amino acids. Trimming left V 2 bases short and J 2 bases short, with 9 bases between. CDR3 DNA sequence: TGTGCCAGCAGTTACCTCGACAGAAACTATGGCTACACCTTC. This gives the protein CASSYLDRNYGYTF.

This chain uses TRBV6-1 with TRBJ1-1, with TRBD1 identical over 10 bases. Trimming cost V 6 bases and J 5 bases; bases outside gene matches: 6. CDR1 and CDR2 (germline): MNHNS, SASEGT. The CDR3 covers 14 residues. The CDR3 sequence: CASREGQGWTEAFF. The CDR3 DNA follows: TGTGCCAGCAGGGAGGGACAGGGGTGGACTGAAGCTTTCTTT.

The rearrangement joins TRBV11-2 to TRBJ2-2; TRBD1 matches at 9 bases. CDR1 SGHAT and CDR2 FQNNGV come from the germline V gene. The V gene end was trimmed by 6 bases and the J gene end by 7 bases; junction bases not matched to a gene: 15. This CDR3 has 17 amino acids. The CDR3 DNA sequence: TGTGCCAGCAGAGACGGCTTGGGACAGGGATGGAGCGGGGAGCTGTTTTTT. The encoded protein is CASRDGLGQGWSGELFF.

The chain employs TRBV4-3 and TRBJ2-3; 10 bases map to TRBD1. The CDR3 loop spans 17 amino acids. Germline CDR1 is LGHNA and CDR2 is YSLEER. V dropped 0 bases and J dropped 5; count of bases not matched to a gene: 8. The CDR3 DNA reads TGCGCCAGCAGCCAAGATTTTGGGACAGGGGTTGAAGATACGCAGTATTTT. It encodes CASSQDFGTGVEDTQYF.

V is TRBV4-2 and J is TRBJ2-5, with 8 bases matching TRBD1. This CDR3 contains 16 residues. The germline V gene has CDR1 LGHNA and CDR2 YNFKEQ. With V trimmed by 0 bases and J by 1 base, 4 bases remained unmatched. CDR3 nucleotide sequence: TGTGCCAGCAGCCAAGAGTACAGGGGGTCCCAAGAGACCCAGTACTTC. Protein: CASSQEYRGSQETQYF.

This rearrangement joins TRBV27 to TRBJ2-7; D unresolved. V lost 4 bases and J lost 4, with 8 bases in between. The CDR3 loop spans 12 amino acids. CDR1 is MNHEY and CDR2 is SMNVEV in the germline V gene (reference sequence). CDR3 sequence reads: CASSSADYEQYF. CDR3 sequence (DNA): TGTGCCAGCAGTTCAGCCGATTACGAGCAGTACTTC.

This clone was seen a single time. V is TRBV19 and J is TRBJ1-1; D gene unclear. Germline CDR1 LNHDA, CDR2 SQIVND (reference sequence). V was trimmed by 6 bases and J by 6 bases, leaving 8 bases between them. The length of the CDR3 is 11 residues. The CDR3 region has the DNA TGTGCCAGTAGGACGGGCCCTGAAGCTTTCTTT. It encodes CASRTGPEAFF.

This rearrangement joins TRBV7-7 to TRBJ2-1; 9 bases align to TRBD2. V lost 1 base and J lost 2; bases outside the gene matches: 3. Per the germline V gene, CDR1 is SSHAT and CDR2 is FNYEAQ (reference sequence). This CDR3 contains 16 residues. The CDR3 sequence is CASSLVREGTYNEQFF. CDR3 nucleotide sequence: TGTGCCAGCAGCTTAGTGCGGGAGGGCACCTACAATGAGCAGTTCTTC.

The chain has TRBV6-1 and TRBJ1-1, with a possible D match to TRBD1 (6 bases). Germline V CDR1 and CDR2: MNHNS, SASEGT. The V gene lost 6 bases and the J gene lost 2 bases, with 13 bases spanning the gap. The CDR3 loop spans 14 amino acids. The CDR3 loop is CASSPWGLNTEAFF. CDR3 DNA sequence: TGTGCCAGCAGCCCTTGGGGGCTTAACACTGAAGCTTTCTTT.

The chain links TRBV7-9 to TRBJ2-5; 8 bases match TRBD1. The V and J ends lost 5 bases and 1 base, in that order; junction bases with no gene match: 6. Germline assignment: CDR1 SEHNR and CDR2 FQNEAQ (reference sequence). CDR3 length equals 15 residues. The CDR3 region has the DNA TGTGCCAGCAGCCCACCGACAGGGGTCCAAGAGACCCAGTACTTC. The encoded protein is CASSPPTGVQETQYF.

The chain carries TRBV4-3 and TRBJ2-4; D unresolved. Trimming took 4 bases from V and 8 from J, leaving 12 bases between them. The CDR3 contains 13 residues. The V gene's germline CDR1 is LGHNA and CDR2 YSLEER. CDR3 amino acids: CASSLTPSYIQYF. In nucleotides, the CDR3 is TGCGCCAGCAGCCTCACCCCGTCCTACATTCAGTACTTC.

This clone was seen a handful of times. The chain links TRBV18 to TRBJ2-7, with 7 bases that match TRBD2. Germline trimming cut 3 bases from V and 1 base from J; bases unmatched to any gene: 6. The CDR3 contains 15 residues. The germline gives CDR1 KGHSH, CDR2 LQKENI. The CDR3 DNA is TGTGCCAGCTCACCTGGGCTAGCGGTATCCTACGAGCAGTACTTC. Its protein product is CASSPGLAVSYEQYF.

The CDR3 region has the DNA TGTGCCAGCTCACCACTCTTACTAGCGGGAGTCGGCGAGCAGTACTTC. It codes for CASSPLLLAGVGEQYF. J is TRBJ2-7 and V is TRBV18; 11 nucleotides match TRBD2. CDR1 and CDR2 from the germline V gene are KGHSH and LQKENI. The junction had 8 bases not matched to a gene; V was cut back by 1 base and J by 6 bases. The CDR3 totals 16 residues.

The gene calls are TRBV14 and TRBJ2-1; 10 nucleotides line up with TRBD2. CDR1 is SGHDN, CDR2 FVKESK, per germline. Trimming cost V 4 bases and J 9 bases; bases outside gene matches: 9. The CDR3 is 15 amino acids. As DNA, the CDR3 is TGTGCCAGCAGCCTTATCGAAAGCGGGAGGGGTGAGCAGTTCTTC. Its translation: CASSLIESGRGEQFF. Based on the CDR3 plus reference TRBV14 and TRBJ2-1, the full variable domain is EAGVTQFPSHSVIEKGQTVTLRCDPISGHDNLYWYRRVMGKEIKFLLHFVKESKQDESGMPNNRFLAERTGGTYSTLKVQPAELEDSGVYFCASSLIESGRGEQFFGPGTRLTVL.

This clone was observed at least ten times. The rearrangement links TRBV6-4 to TRBJ2-1, with 8 bases that match TRBD2. Germline V gene data show CDR1 as MRHNA and CDR2 as SNTAGT. V was clipped by 5 bases and J by 3 bases; unmatched bases: 0. This CDR3 contains 13 residues. CDR3 region: CASSSGSYNEQFF. In DNA, the CDR3 is TGTGCCAGCAGTAGCGGGAGCTACAATGAGCAGTTCTTC.

This clone was picked up a small number of times. The rearrangement joins TRBV6-1 to TRBJ2-7, with D possibly TRBD1 on 5 matching bases. CDR1 MNHNS and CDR2 SASEGT come from the germline V gene. This CDR3 comprises 14 residues. Trimming pared 7 bases from V and 0 bases from J, leaving 13 bases between. The CDR3 bases are TGTGCCAGCACCAACTACAGGCGCTCCTACGAGCAGTACTTC. Translated, it gives CASTNYRRSYEQYF.

This clone was seen only once. V gene TRBV28 combines with J gene TRBJ1-1; 11 nucleotides align to TRBD1. The CDR3 sequence is 17 residues long. Germline V gives CDR1 MDHEN, CDR2 SYDVKM. V trimming: 3 bases; J trimming: 1 base; junction bases outside the gene matches: 7. The CDR3 protein is CASSLEGTGGRNTEAFF. The CDR3 DNA follows: TGTGCCAGCAGTTTGGAGGGGACAGGGGGTAGGAACACTGAAGCTTTCTTT. Together with reference TRBV28 and TRBJ1-1, the CDR3 gives the full variable domain: DVKVTQSSRYLVKRTGEKVFLECVQDMDHENMFWYRQDPGLGLRLIYFSYDVKMKEKGDIPEGYSVSREKKERFSLILESASTNQTSMYLCASSLEGTGGRNTEAFFGQGTRLTVV.

As DNA, the CDR3 is TGCGCCAGCAGCTTGGACCGATCCCATGAGCAGTTCTTC. Translation: CASSLDRSHEQFF. The chain joins TRBV5-1 to TRBJ2-1; no clear D. The CDR3 consists of 13 residues. V was shortened by 0 bases and J by 8 bases, with 9 bases between the two germline ends. From germline, CDR1 is SGHRS and CDR2 YFSETQ.

This clone was detected once. The chain combines TRBV11-2 with TRBJ2-3, with D uncertain. The CDR3 spans 14 residues. Germline V gene sequence: CDR1 SGHAT, CDR2 FQNNGV. The germline V and J ends were trimmed by 5 bases and 2 bases, with 11 bases remaining between them. The CDR3 DNA follows: TGTGCCAGCAGCAACCGGCCCTTCACAGATACGCAGTATTTT. Encoded protein: CASSNRPFTDTQYF. Complete variable domain (other parts from reference TRBV11-2 and TRBJ2-3): EAGVAQSPRYKIIEKRQSVAFWCNPISGHATLYWYQQILGQGPKLLIQFQNNGVVDDSQLPKDRFSAERLKGVDSTLKIQPAKLEDSAVYLCASSNRPFTDTQYFGPGTRLTVL.

The CDR3 spells CASIWSGGGIYNEQFF. The DNA for the CDR3 is TGTGCCAGCATCTGGTCTGGGGGAGGAATCTACAATGAGCAGTTCTTC. The genes are TRBV27 and TRBJ2-1; tentatively, D is TRBD2 (6 bases). The V and J ends lost 7 bases and 3 bases respectively, with 19 bases between them. The CDR3 loop spans 16 amino acids. The germline V gene encodes CDR1 MNHEY and CDR2 SMNVEV (reference sequence).

This sequence joins TRBV28 and TRBJ2-4; 15 bases fit TRBD2. Germline loops: CDR1 MDHEN, CDR2 SYDVKM. V trimming: 4 bases; J trimming: 1 base; junction bases outside the gene matches: 8. CDR3 size: 19 residues. The CDR3 spells CASSSTGLAGGGAKNIQYF. The CDR3 DNA follows: TGTGCCAGCAGTTCTACGGGACTAGCGGGAGGAGGGGCCAAAAACATTCAGTACTTC.

V is TRBV7-9 and J is TRBJ1-3; D is unclear. Germline CDR1 reads SEHNR; CDR2 reads FQNEAQ (reference sequence). Deletions cut 7 bases from V and 8 bases from J, with 15 bases between. This CDR3 has 13 amino acids. The CDR3 loop is CASTPGHVDTIYF. As DNA, the CDR3 is TGTGCCAGCACCCCGGGCCATGTAGACACCATATATTTT. Full variable domain (remainder filled in from reference TRBV7-9 and TRBJ1-3): DTGVSQNPRHKITKRGQNVTFRCDPISEHNRLYWYRQTLGQGPEFLTYFQNEAQLEKSRLLSDRFSAERPKGSFSTLEIQRTEQGDSAMYLCASTPGHVDTIYFGEGSWLTVV.

The chain couples TRBV6-5 to TRBJ2-5, with 9 positions matching TRBD2. V shed 5 bases and J 5 bases; nucleotides not matched to a gene: 6. Germline V gene data show CDR1 as MNHEY and CDR2 as SVGAGI. The CDR3 totals 14 residues. The CDR3, as DNA: TGTGCCAGCAGTAAGGGACTAGCTGGGGAGACCCAGTACTTC. This codes for CASSKGLAGETQYF.